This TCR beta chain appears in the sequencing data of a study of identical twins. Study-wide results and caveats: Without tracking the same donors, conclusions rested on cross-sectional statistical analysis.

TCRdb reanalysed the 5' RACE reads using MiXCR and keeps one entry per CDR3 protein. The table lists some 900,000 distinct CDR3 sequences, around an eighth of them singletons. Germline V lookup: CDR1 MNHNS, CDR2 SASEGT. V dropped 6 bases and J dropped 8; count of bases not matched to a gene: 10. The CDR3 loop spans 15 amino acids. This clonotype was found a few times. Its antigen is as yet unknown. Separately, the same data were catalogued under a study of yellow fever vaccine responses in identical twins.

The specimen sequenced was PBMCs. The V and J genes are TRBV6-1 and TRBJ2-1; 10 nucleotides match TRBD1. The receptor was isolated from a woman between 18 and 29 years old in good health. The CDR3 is CASSPGQGTYHEQFF. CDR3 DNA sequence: TGTGCCAGCAGCCCGGGACAGGGGACCTATCATGAGCAGTTCTTC.